The 14 T cell receptor beta chains presented below share a single source sample, sequenced in a study of blood T cells in healthy people across ages. The second PCR ran roughly 6 to 11 cycles with a sample-barcoded 5' primer and J-beta primers. One entry per CDR3 protein results from TCRdb running MiXCR on the 5' RACE reads. The repertoire has about 640,000 distinct CDR3 sequences, about 53% of them found once; the top ten carry over 30%. Input material: blood. These receptors were taken from a man between 60 and 75 years old in good health.

The chain carries TRBV5-1 and TRBJ2-5, with 9 bases matching TRBD1. This CDR3 spans 15 amino acids. CDR1 and CDR2 (germline): SGHRS, YFSETQ. After removal of 4 bases from V and 2 bases from J, the junction contained 6 bases not matched to a gene. The CDR3 sequence: CASSAGQGYQETQYF. Written as DNA, the CDR3 is TGCGCCAGCAGCGCGGGACAGGGCTATCAAGAGACCCAGTACTTC.

The chain carries TRBV29-1 and TRBJ2-1; 7 bases agree with TRBD1. Germline V gene data show CDR1 as SQVTM and CDR2 as ANQGSEA. Trimming removed 3 bases from V and 0 bases from J; junction bases left unmatched: 5. The CDR3 sequence is 15 residues long. In DNA, the CDR3 is TGCAGCGTTGACTCGACAGGGAGCTCCTACAATGAGCAGTTCTTC. Its protein is CSVDSTGSSYNEQFF.

This clonotype was counted only a few times. The chain recombines TRBV20-1 with TRBJ2-3, with 7 bases fitting TRBD2. V lost 0 bases to trimming and J lost 0 bases; unmatched junction nucleotides: 3. Germline CDR1 is DFQATT and CDR2 is SNEGSKA (reference sequence). This CDR3 has 15 amino acids. As DNA, the CDR3 is TGCAGTGCTAGAGACCCAGCGGGGAGCACAGATACGCAGTATTTT. This codes for CSARDPAGSTDTQYF.

The chain has TRBV28 and TRBJ2-2; unclear D gene. CDR3 length: 13 residues. Germline CDR1 is MDHEN and CDR2 is SYDVKM. Trimming stripped 3 bases from V and 0 bases from J, with 2 bases between. The CDR3 DNA reads TGTGCCAGCAGTTTGGCGAACACCGGGGAGCTGTTTTTT. It yields the protein CASSLANTGELFF.

Only a few counts were recorded for this clonotype. V and J are TRBV7-2 and TRBJ2-1; D is unclear. This CDR3 contains 15 residues. In germline, CDR1 is SGHTA, CDR2 FQGNSA. V gave up 1 base and J gave up 4 bases, with 11 bases separating them. The CDR3 nucleotides are TGTGCCAGCAGCTTAGTCGCGGTCTCATACAATGAGCAGTTCTTC. It is translated as CASSLVAVSYNEQFF.

The rearrangement joins TRBV4-1 to TRBJ2-7; 11 positions match TRBD1. CDR3 length equals 17 residues. V dropped 1 base and J dropped 6; count of bases not matched to a gene: 11. Germline V lookup: CDR1 MGHRA, CDR2 YSYEKL. CDR3 sequence reads: CASSQVLGQGAPSEQYF. CDR3 nucleotides: TGCGCCAGCAGCCAAGTATTAGGACAGGGGGCGCCCAGCGAGCAGTACTTC.

This sequence joins TRBV5-6 and TRBJ2-1, with D unclear. Germline CDR1 SGHDT, CDR2 YYEEEE. Trimming took off 4 bases at V and 7 bases at J, with 12 bases between the two ends. The CDR3 covers 13 residues. The CDR3 spells CASSRLTRNEQFF. CDR3 coding DNA: TGTGCCAGCAGCCGCCTGACGAGGAATGAGCAGTTCTTC.

The chain joins TRBV6-1 to TRBJ2-3; D might be TRBD2 (7 bases). CDR3 length: 14 residues. Germline values: CDR1 MNHNS, CDR2 SASEGT. Trimming took 7 bases from V and 4 from J, leaving 15 bases between them. The DNA of the CDR3 is TGTGCCAGCATTATCGGCGGGGGCCCAGATACGCAGTATTTT. Amino acid sequence: CASIIGGGPDTQYF.

This clonotype was observed a few times. The CDR3 DNA reads TGTGCCAGCAGCTTAGTTGGGACAGGCGAAGAGACCCAGTACTTC. Protein sequence: CASSLVGTGEETQYF. The chain employs TRBV7-7 and TRBJ2-5, with TRBD1 matching over 8 bases. V shed 1 base, J shed 3 bases, and the junction held 4 bases outside the gene matches. The CDR3 extends over 15 amino acids. Germline CDR1 reads SSHAT; CDR2 reads FNYEAQ (reference sequence). Complete variable domain (other parts from reference TRBV7-7 and TRBJ2-5): GAGVSQSPRYKVTKRGQDVTLRCDPISSHATLYWYQQALGQGPEFLTYFNYEAQPDKSGLPSDRFSAERPEGSISTLTIQRTEQRDSAMYRCASSLVGTGEETQYFGPGTRLLVL.

The chain couples TRBV6-5 to TRBJ2-1; 7 bases agree with TRBD2. Germline-derived CDR1 and CDR2 are MNHEY and SVGAGI. The CDR3 is 13 residues long. Trimming took 6 bases from V and 9 from J; bases not matched to a gene: 8. This chain's CDR3 is CASRAGLKIEQFF. In DNA, the CDR3 is TGTGCCAGCAGAGCGGGACTCAAGATTGAGCAGTTCTTC.

The V gene is TRBV5-1, the J gene TRBJ2-6; D remains ambiguous. Between the trimmed V and J ends, which lost 4 bases and 0 bases, there was a span of 8 bases. In germline, CDR1 is SGHRS, CDR2 YFSETQ. The CDR3 extends over 15 amino acids. CDR3 protein: CASSPGPSGANVLTF. CDR3 bases: TGCGCCAGCAGCCCCGGGCCCTCTGGGGCCAACGTCCTGACTTTC.

This clonotype was detected only a few times. This chain uses TRBV27 with TRBJ1-1; D is unresolved. The CDR3 sequence is 13 residues long. V lost 6 bases and J lost 3, with 11 bases in between. From germline, CDR1 is MNHEY and CDR2 SMNVEV (reference sequence). CDR3: CASRPSLDTEAFF. The CDR3 DNA is TGTGCCAGCAGGCCTTCCCTCGACACTGAAGCTTTCTTT.

This chain uses TRBV24-1 with TRBJ2-3, with D possibly being TRBD1 or TRBD2 (5 bases each). The V end lost 3 bases, the J end lost 4 bases, and 16 bases lay between the germline ends. Germline V gene data show CDR1 as KGHDR and CDR2 as SFDVKD. This CDR3 contains 16 residues. The CDR3 loop is CATSDPHKGTADTQYF. The CDR3 nucleotides are TGTGCCACCAGTGATCCACATAAGGGGACGGCAGATACGCAGTATTTT.

This clonotype was counted only a few times. The V gene is TRBV20-1, the J gene TRBJ2-5, with D possibly TRBD1 on 5 matching bases. The J call is uncertain, as TRBJ2-7 better fits the DNA end. This CDR3 region has 12 residues. Germline lookup yields CDR1 DFQATT and CDR2 SNEGSKA (reference sequence). As DNA, the CDR3 is TGCAGTGCTAGACAAGGGGCCTCCGAGCAGTACTTC. It yields the protein CSARQGASEQYF.